Shown below are 21 T cell receptor beta chains from a single sample sequenced in a study of blood T cells in healthy people across ages. A second PCR, run for about 7 to 11 cycles, used a sample-barcoded 5' primer plus a J-beta primer mix. TCRdb passed the 5' RACE reads through MiXCR, listing each CDR3 protein once. The table lists hundreds of thousands of distinct CDR3 sequences, 49% of them singletons. Sequences were obtained from blood. The receptors were gathered from an older woman in good health.

The rearrangement links TRBV18 to TRBJ2-1; TRBD2 aligns across 8 bases. Per the germline V gene, CDR1 is KGHSH and CDR2 is LQKENI. This CDR3 comprises 14 residues. The junction had 6 bases not matched to a gene; V was cut back by 3 bases and J by 8 bases. CDR3 nucleotide sequence: TGTGCCAGCTCACCCAGCGGGAGTTACCATGAGCAGTTCTTC. Its protein product is CASSPSGSYHEQFF.

A few counts support this clonotype. V gene TRBV6-2 or TRBV6-3 combines with J gene TRBJ2-7, with 12 bases matching TRBD2. The CDR3 length is 16 residues. The V gene's germline CDR1 is MNHEY and CDR2 SVGEGT. V dropped 2 bases and J dropped 0; count of bases not matched to a gene: 2. CDR3 nucleotides: TGTGCCAGCAGTTACAAGACTAGCGGGAGCTCCTACGAGCAGTACTTC. It is translated as CASSYKTSGSSYEQYF.

CDR3: CASSIAPGPYLYTF. CDR3 coding DNA: TGTGCCAGCAGCATAGCGCCGGGACCTTACCTCTACACCTTC. This chain uses TRBV5-8 with TRBJ1-2; D perhaps matches TRBD1 (5 bases). The CDR3 is 14 residues long. CDR1 and CDR2 from the germline V gene are SGHTS and YDEGEE. V was pared by 4 bases and J by 10 bases, with 20 bases between. The whole variable domain, filled in from reference TRBV5-8 and TRBJ1-2, reads EAGVTQSPTHLIKTRGQQATLRCSPISGHTSVYWYQQALGLGLQFLLWYDEGEERNRGNFPPRFSGRQFPNYSSELNVNALELEDSALYLCASSIAPGPYLYTFGSGTRLTVV.

In its sample, this clonotype was seen a few times. The rearrangement uses TRBV20-1 and TRBJ1-5, with D perhaps matching TRBD1 (5 bases). In germline, CDR1 is DFQATT, CDR2 SNEGSKA (reference sequence). Trimming cost V 1 base and J 2 bases, with 9 bases left between them. The CDR3 contains 14 residues. The CDR3 coding sequence is TGCAGTGCTAGAGCGGGGCCGGGCAATCAGCCCCAGCATTTT. Translated, it gives CSARAGPGNQPQHF.

V and J are TRBV4-3 and TRBJ2-3; 10 bases are a match to TRBD2. Germline values: CDR1 LGHNA, CDR2 YSLEER. The CDR3 spans 17 residues. The J segment lost 4 bases and the V segment lost 2 bases, leaving 9 bases of the junction unmatched. The CDR3 DNA sequence: TGCGCCAGCAGCCAACGCACTAGCGGGACGTTATCAGATACGCAGTATTTT. It specifies CASSQRTSGTLSDTQYF.

The V gene is TRBV20-1, the J gene TRBJ2-3; TRBD2 matches at 10 bases. The CDR3 runs to 14 residues. The germline gives CDR1 DFQATT, CDR2 SNEGSKA (reference sequence). With 4 bases clipped from V and 1 base from J, the junction kept 2 bases outside the gene matches. DNA of the CDR3: TGCAGTGCTACCGGGACTAGCGGCACAGATACGCAGTATTTT. Translating it yields CSATGTSGTDTQYF.

This clonotype was observed a single time. V gene TRBV20-1 combines with J gene TRBJ2-1; no firm D call. Germline CDR1 is DFQATT and CDR2 is SNEGSKA (reference sequence). Between the trimmed V and J ends, which lost 0 bases and 4 bases, there was a span of 7 bases. This CDR3 is 13 amino acids long. CDR3 region: CSARERIYNEQFF. CDR3 coding DNA: TGCAGTGCTAGAGAAAGGATTTACAATGAGCAGTTCTTC.

The chain recombines TRBV7-3 with TRBJ2-4, with D possibly matching TRBD1 (6 bases). V was pared by 4 bases and J by 4 bases, with 11 bases between. Germline V gene data show CDR1 as SGHTA and CDR2 as FQGTGA. This CDR3 has 14 amino acids. The CDR3 is CASSSRDKKNIQYF. The CDR3 nucleotides read TGTGCCAGCAGCTCCCGGGACAAAAAAAACATTCAGTACTTC.

CDR3 region: CASSFLTYRANTEAFF. The DNA for the CDR3 is TGTGCCAGCAGTTTCCTAACCTACAGGGCAAACACTGAAGCTTTCTTT. The chain uses TRBV27 and TRBJ1-1; perhaps TRBD1 as D (6 bases). Trimming took off 3 bases at V and 2 bases at J, with 16 bases between the two ends. The CDR3 covers 16 residues. Germline V gives CDR1 MNHEY, CDR2 SMNVEV (reference sequence).

The CDR3 protein is CASSRTGDHNEQYF. The CDR3 bases are TGTGCCAGCAGCCGAACAGGGGACCACAATGAGCAGTACTTC. The V and J genes are TRBV2 and TRBJ2-4, with 7 bases identical to TRBD1. Looked up from germline, CDR1 is SNHLY and CDR2 is FYNNEI. V was clipped by 6 bases and J by 13 bases; unmatched bases: 15. The CDR3 has 14 amino acids.

This clonotype was detected only a few times. The V call is TRBV4-2, the J call TRBJ1-4, with 8 bases fitting TRBD1. Looked up from germline, CDR1 is LGHNA and CDR2 is YNFKEQ. This CDR3 has 16 amino acids. J gave up 7 bases and V 1 base, and 8 bases lay outside the gene matches. In nucleotides, the CDR3 is TGTGCCAGCAGCCAAGTCTGGAGACAGGGGCTTGAAAAACTGTTTTTT. Its protein is CASSQVWRQGLEKLFF.

Of note for this clonotype: The junction departs from germline at one end; a sequencing error may be responsible. The rearrangement uses TRBV5-4 and TRBJ2-3; the D is unclear. The germline gives CDR1 SGHNT, CDR2 YYREEE (reference sequence). This CDR3 comprises 15 residues. The CDR3 region is CTSSLDGSSTDTQYF. DNA for the CDR3: TGTACCAGCAGCTTGGATGGGTCTAGCACAGATACGCAGTATTTT. Complete variable domain (other parts from reference TRBV5-4 and TRBJ2-3): ETGVTQSPTHLIKTRGQQVTLRCSSQSGHNTVSWYQQALGQGPQFIFQYYREEENGRGNFPPRFSGLQFPNYSSELNVNALELDDSALYLCTSSLDGSSTDTQYFGPGTRLTVL.

The chain combines TRBV24-1 with TRBJ2-1; TRBD2 matches at 7 bases. The CDR3 consists of 15 residues. Germline CDR1 reads KGHDR; CDR2 reads SFDVKD. V shed 3 bases, J shed 6 bases, and the junction held 7 bases outside the gene matches. The CDR3 here is CATSDPREGLNEQFF. CDR3 bases: TGTGCCACCAGTGATCCAAGGGAGGGCCTCAATGAGCAGTTCTTC.

Only a few counts were recorded for this clonotype. This chain links TRBV7-2 with TRBJ2-1; TRBD2 aligns across 10 bases. The CDR3 spans 17 residues. V shed 5 bases, J shed 7 bases, and the junction held 14 bases outside the gene matches. Germline loops: CDR1 SGHTA, CDR2 FQGNSA. CDR3 nucleotides: TGTGCCAGCAGCCTGCAGCGGGAGGGCCGAGGTTTGAATGAGCAGTTCTTC. Its translation is CASSLQREGRGLNEQFF.

In its sample, this clonotype was seen a few times. The V and J genes are TRBV7-2 and TRBJ2-5, with a weak D call TRBD2 (5 bases). In germline, CDR1 is SGHTA, CDR2 FQGNSA. This CDR3 is built from 16 residues. The germline V and J ends were trimmed by 1 base and 5 bases, with 17 bases remaining between them. CDR3 nucleotides: TGTGCCAGCAGCTTAGGTGGGTGGAGGCCGGCGGAGACCCAGTACTTC. Translating gives CASSLGGWRPAETQYF.

This clonotype was seen more than once but under ten times. The chain carries TRBV7-3 and TRBJ2-5; D gene unclear. Germline V gives CDR1 SGHTA, CDR2 FQGTGA. CDR3 size: 13 residues. With 8 bases removed from V and 1 base from J, the gap between germline ends came to 11 bases. The CDR3 reads CASSSGFQETQYF. Written as DNA, the CDR3 is TGTGCCAGCTCATCGGGTTTCCAAGAGACCCAGTACTTC.

To note about this clonotype: The junction does not match germline at one end; this may be a read error. Here the CDR3 DNA reads TGTGCCGGCAGCGCCCCACCTAGCGAATTAAGCACAGATACGCAGTATTTT. Translating it yields CAGSAPPSELSTDTQYF. V gene TRBV13 combines with J gene TRBJ2-3; D might be TRBD2 (6 bases). Germline CDR1 is PRHDT and CDR2 is FYEKMQ (reference sequence). The CDR3 runs to 17 residues.

This clonotype was seen only a few times. This chain links TRBV20-1 with TRBJ2-3; 7 nucleotides match TRBD1. The germline gives CDR1 DFQATT, CDR2 SNEGSKA (reference sequence). The ends lost 5 bases at V and 2 bases at J; junction bases unmatched: 4. This CDR3 has 13 amino acids. The CDR3 DNA is TGCAGTGCTTGGGACAGCTTCACAGATACGCAGTATTTT. Protein product: CSAWDSFTDTQYF.

The chain links TRBV27 to TRBJ1-2; tentatively, D is TRBD1 (5 bases). The CDR3 has 12 residues. Germline CDR1 reads MNHEY; CDR2 reads SMNVEV (reference sequence). V was trimmed by 0 bases and J by 7 bases, leaving 6 bases between them. The CDR3 region is CASSLSGTGYTF. The CDR3 bases are TGTGCCAGCAGTTTATCCGGGACTGGCTACACCTTC.

The J gene is TRBJ2-5, the V gene TRBV3-1; D unclear. The end of the DNA aligns better with TRBJ2-7, so the J call may be wrong. Germline-derived CDR1 and CDR2 are LGHDT and YNNKEL (reference sequence). The CDR3 has 13 amino acids. This chain's CDR3 is CASSQVVGIEQYF. The CDR3, as DNA: TGTGCCAGCAGCCAAGTGGTAGGGATCGAGCAGTACTTC.

This clonotype came up a few times. The gene calls are TRBV20-1 and TRBJ2-5, with D unresolved. V was pared by 3 bases and J by 5 bases, with 13 bases between. CDR1 is DFQATT, CDR2 SNEGSKA, per germline (reference sequence). This CDR3 is 13 amino acids long. The DNA for the CDR3 is TGCAGTGCTAGTGGGAATGAAGGGGAGACCCAGTACTTC. This sequence encodes CSASGNEGETQYF.